The 13 T cell receptor beta chains below were found in one sample sequenced in a study of CD8+CD57+ T cells in acquired aplastic anemia. TCR beta VDJ and CDR3 were profiled, and genomic DNA was the template. Via MiXCR, TCRdb re-called the reads, giving one row per CDR3 protein. The sample has a few hundred thousand distinct CDR3 sequences; approximately 60% are singletons. The sample consisted of sorted CD4+, CD8+, or CD8+CD57+ T cells (not recorded which) from PBMCs. The origin of the receptors is a human donor in good health.

This clonotype was seen only a few times. The chain couples TRBV20-1 to TRBJ2-1; TRBD1 is a possible D gene (5 bases). The V end lost 0 bases, the J end lost 5 bases, and 14 bases lay between the germline ends. This CDR3 comprises 15 residues. Germline CDR1 reads DFQATT; CDR2 reads SNEGSKA (reference sequence). The CDR3 reads CSARDVQGGHNEQFF. CDR3 coding DNA: TGCAGTGCTAGAGATGTCCAGGGTGGCCACAATGAGCAGTTCTTC.

Notes on this clonotype: Its ends do not fully match the called genes, so a read error is possible. The chain's CDR3 is CATSTTEWTGVGEAF. The DNA for the CDR3 is TGTGCCACCAGCACAACCGAATGGACAGGGGTCGGTGAAGCTTTC. The chain has TRBV15 and TRBJ2-6; 9 bases line up with TRBD1. Germline V gene data show CDR1 as LNHNV and CDR2 as YYDKDF (reference sequence). The CDR3 spans 15 residues.

V usage is TRBV9 and J usage is TRBJ1-6; 7 bases align to TRBD1. CDR3 size: 13 residues. The germline CDR1 and CDR2 sequences are SGDLS and YYNGEE. V dropped 7 bases and J dropped 10; count of bases not matched to a gene: 8. In nucleotides, the CDR3 is TGTGCCAGCCTTGGACAGGCGGGATCACCCCTCCACTTT. It codes for CASLGQAGSPLHF. The entire variable domain, with the rest obtained from reference TRBV9 and TRBJ1-6, is as follows: DSGVTQTPKHLITATGQRVTLRCSPRSGDLSVYWYQQSLDQGLQFLIQYYNGEERAKGNILERFSAQQFPDLHSELNLSSLELGDSALYFCASLGQAGSPLHFGNGTRLTVT.

This clonotype was seen more than once but under ten times. The chain has TRBV9 and TRBJ2-7; D possibly corresponds to TRBD2 (6 bases). This CDR3 has 15 amino acids. Germline V CDR1 and CDR2: SGDLS, YYNGEE. Between the trimmed V and J ends, which lost 0 bases and 5 bases, there was a span of 15 bases. CDR3 DNA sequence: TGTGCCAGCAGCGTAGTGGGAGGCGGGGCGAACGAGCAGTACTTC. Protein sequence: CASSVVGGGANEQYF.

This clonotype was seen many times. DNA for the CDR3: TGTGCCAGCAGGCCAGGACAGGGCGGTCAGCCCCAGCATTTT. Translating it yields CASRPGQGGQPQHF. The chain has TRBV6-5 and TRBJ1-5; TRBD1 agrees at 8 bases. The ends lost 6 bases at V and 6 bases at J; junction bases unmatched: 7. CDR1 and CDR2 from the germline V gene are MNHEY and SVGAGI. The CDR3 covers 14 residues.

This clonotype appeared a few times. The chain couples TRBV11-2 to TRBJ2-7; D may be TRBD1 (6 bases). The CDR3 runs to 14 residues. With 3 bases removed from V and 6 bases from J, the gap between germline ends came to 15 bases. CDR1 SGHAT and CDR2 FQNNGV come from the germline V gene. The CDR3 nucleotides are TGTGCCAGCAGCTTCGAACAGGGTAGAGGCGAGCAGTACTTC. It is translated as CASSFEQGRGEQYF.

This clonotype was observed a single time. The chain couples TRBV7-9 to TRBJ1-5; the match to TRBD1 covers 10 bases. The V gene end was trimmed by 4 bases and the J gene end by 5 bases; junction bases not matched to a gene: 8. Germline values: CDR1 SEHNR, CDR2 FQNEAQ (reference sequence). This CDR3 has 16 residues. DNA for the CDR3: TGTGCCAGCAGCTCCTCACGTGGGACAGGGGATCAGCCCCAGCATTTT. Amino acids: CASSSSRGTGDQPQHF.

A few counts support this clonotype. The chain uses TRBV9 and TRBJ1-2; TRBD1 might be the D (5 bases). The CDR3 extends over 15 amino acids. The ends were cut back, 0 bases at V and 8 bases at J, with 17 bases in the middle. Germline V lookup: CDR1 SGDLS, CDR2 YYNGEE. The CDR3 DNA is TGTGCCAGCAGCGTAGAACTTGGGGCAGTTCAGGGCTACACCTTC. This sequence encodes CASSVELGAVQGYTF.

This clonotype was seen a handful of times. V is TRBV12-3 or TRBV12-4 and J is TRBJ2-2; perhaps TRBD1 as D (7 bases). This CDR3 has 17 amino acids. The V end was cut by 4 bases, the J end by 7 bases, with 22 bases between. The DNA for the CDR3 is TGTGCCAGCAGTTCAGGGGGGAGCCCTCCCTTCGGCGGGGAGCTGTTTTTT. Its translation: CASSSGGSPPFGGELFF.

The chain combines TRBV20-1 with TRBJ2-1, with TRBD2 matching over 12 bases. The CDR3 runs 15 residues. Per the germline V gene, CDR1 is DFQATT and CDR2 is SNEGSKA (reference sequence). V lost 6 bases to trimming and J lost 0 bases; unmatched junction nucleotides: 3. The CDR3 here is CSAATSGSSYNEQFF. As DNA, the CDR3 is TGCAGTGCCGCGACTAGCGGGAGCTCCTACAATGAGCAGTTCTTC.

The V and J genes are TRBV7-9 and TRBJ1-6; D is possibly TRBD1 (5 bases). The CDR3 extends over 14 amino acids. V was trimmed by 3 bases and J by 7 bases, leaving 10 bases between them. Germline V CDR1 and CDR2: SEHNR, FQNEAQ (reference sequence). The CDR3, as DNA: TGTGCCAGCAGCTTGTCCGGGGGGAATTCACCCCTCCACTTT. This translates into CASSLSGGNSPLHF.

The rearrangement joins TRBV20-1 to TRBJ2-3; D uncertain. V lost 2 bases and J 6 bases, leaving 3 bases between the germline ends. Germline V gives CDR1 DFQATT, CDR2 SNEGSKA (reference sequence). CDR3 length equals 10 residues. CDR3 loop: CSARRDTQYF. In DNA form, the CDR3 reads TGCAGTGCTAGACGGGATACGCAGTATTTT.

The rearrangement links TRBV5-5 to TRBJ2-7; possibly TRBD1 or TRBD2 for D (5 bases each). Germline loops: CDR1 SGHKS, CDR2 YYEKEE (reference sequence). V lost 5 bases and J 0 bases, leaving 15 bases between the germline ends. CDR3 size: 15 residues. CDR3 sequence reads: CASSYQGRTSYEQYF. The CDR3 DNA sequence: TGTGCCAGCAGTTATCAGGGACGTACCTCCTACGAGCAGTACTTC.